Below are 20 T cell receptor beta chains sequenced from a single sample in a study of cytomegalovirus exposure and HLA in healthy donors. PCR involved 60 Vbeta and 13 Jbeta primers. Generated by immunoSEQ multiplex PCR, the TCRdb table keeps only in-frame clones and is missing some. The profile shows under 150,000 clones, roughly 82% of them singletons. The sequenced material came from PBMCs. These receptor sequences come from a male donor in good health and CMV-seropositive.

The gene calls are TRBV13 and TRBJ2-1; D gene unclear. The CDR3 has 12 residues. The V gene's germline CDR1 is PRHDT and CDR2 FYEKMQ (reference sequence). Trimming pared 5 bases from V and 8 bases from J, leaving 10 bases between. The CDR3 DNA sequence: TGTGCCAGCAGCCCCGAGAGGTATGAGCAGTTCTTC. This encodes CASSPERYEQFF.

As concerns this clone: One end of the junction varies from germline; a read error may be responsible. The V gene is TRBV7-9, the J gene TRBJ2-6, with D maybe TRBD1 (5 bases). The CDR3 is 15 amino acids. Germline values: CDR1 SEHNR, CDR2 FQNEAQ (reference sequence). CDR3 region: CASSGPRAGANGLTF. CDR3 in DNA: TGTGCCAGCAGCGGACCAAGAGCTGGGGCCAACGGCCTGACTTTC.

The CDR3: CASSSLRRGSTDTQYF. The CDR3 DNA sequence: TGCGCCAGCAGCTCCCTAAGGAGGGGCAGCACAGATACGCAGTATTTT. The chain is built from TRBV5-1 and TRBJ2-3; the D gene is possibly TRBD2 (6 bases). The V end lost 3 bases, the J end lost 0 bases, and 14 bases lay between the germline ends. The CDR3 runs to 16 residues. Per the germline V gene, CDR1 is SGHRS and CDR2 is YFSETQ.

This chain links TRBV6-5 with TRBJ2-5; TRBD1 agrees at 10 bases. Looked up from germline, CDR1 is MNHEY and CDR2 is SVGAGI. This CDR3 region has 13 residues. V shed 7 bases, J shed 4 bases, and the junction held 3 bases outside the gene matches. CDR3 nucleotides: TGTGCCAGCACGACAGGGGGCGCAGAGACCCAGTACTTC. Protein product: CASTTGGAETQYF.

V is TRBV27 and J is TRBJ2-5, with 10 bases identical to TRBD2. Germline V gene lookup returns CDR1 MNHEY and CDR2 SMNVEV (reference sequence). The CDR3 spans 15 residues. Trimming cost V 6 bases and J 5 bases; bases outside gene matches: 9. CDR3: CASSALGLADETQYF. The CDR3 nucleotides read TGTGCCAGCAGCGCCCTCGGACTAGCGGATGAGACCCAGTACTTC.

This clone occurred a few times. This sequence joins TRBV5-8 and TRBJ1-2; 7 nucleotides align to TRBD1. Unmatched junction bases numbered 6, after V lost 0 bases and J lost 4 bases. The CDR3 is 15 residues long. In germline, CDR1 is SGHTS, CDR2 YDEGEE. The DNA of the CDR3 is TGTGCCAGCAGCTTGGAGGGGGCGCAGGTCTATGGCTACACCTTC. Amino acid sequence: CASSLEGAQVYGYTF.

J is TRBJ2-3 and V is TRBV9; 10 bases are shared with TRBD1. This CDR3 has 16 residues. Germline V gene sequence: CDR1 SGDLS, CDR2 YYNGEE. V gave up 3 bases and J gave up 4 bases; unmatched junction bases: 8. CDR3 DNA: TGTGCCAGCAGCGCCCACCCCGGGACAGGGGCAGATACGCAGTATTTT. It specifies CASSAHPGTGADTQYF. Full variable domain (remainder filled in from reference TRBV9 and TRBJ2-3): DSGVTQTPKHLITATGQRVTLRCSPRSGDLSVYWYQQSLDQGLQFLIQYYNGEERAKGNILERFSAQQFPDLHSELNLSSLELGDSALYFCASSAHPGTGADTQYFGPGTRLTVL.

This chain links TRBV28 with TRBJ2-1; 8 bases match TRBD2. CDR3 length equals 12 residues. The germline V gene has CDR1 MDHEN and CDR2 SYDVKM. CDR3 protein: CAGAGGANEQFF. CDR3 nucleotides: TGTGCTGGGGCGGGAGGCGCGAATGAGCAGTTCTTC.

The V gene is TRBV7-9, the J gene TRBJ2-7; 10 nucleotides agree with TRBD2. J was trimmed by 5 bases and V by 5 bases; bases with no gene match: 6. CDR3 length: 14 residues. Germline V gives CDR1 SEHNR, CDR2 FQNEAQ (reference sequence). The CDR3 DNA follows: TGTGCCAGCAGCCGGGCTAGCGGGAGTGACGAGCAGTACTTC. This translates into CASSRASGSDEQYF.

The chain combines TRBV27 with TRBJ2-3, with D maybe TRBD2 (6 bases). CDR3 length equals 13 residues. In germline, CDR1 is MNHEY, CDR2 SMNVEV (reference sequence). Trimming took 3 bases from V and 6 from J, leaving 10 bases between them. The CDR3 loop reads CASSFKGRDTQYF. Here the CDR3 DNA reads TGTGCCAGCAGTTTCAAGGGGAGGGATACGCAGTATTTT.

This clone was detected only once. This chain joins TRBV19 and TRBJ2-2; TRBD2 aligns across 12 bases. The CDR3 spans 15 residues. The V gene's germline CDR1 is LNHDA and CDR2 SQIVND (reference sequence). V lost 7 bases to trimming and J lost 2 bases; unmatched junction nucleotides: 2. CDR3 nucleotides: TGTGCCAGTAAGGGACTAGCGGGTAACACCGGGGAGCTGTTTTTT. Protein product: CASKGLAGNTGELFF.

The V call is TRBV11-3, the J call TRBJ2-5; possible D gene TRBD2, 6 bases. This CDR3 is built from 15 residues. Germline-derived CDR1 and CDR2 are SGHNT and YENEEA. V was trimmed by 1 base and J by 2 bases, leaving 11 bases between them. The DNA of the CDR3 is TGTGCCAGCAGCTTAGGGAGGGACGCTCAAGAGACCCAGTACTTC. This sequence encodes CASSLGRDAQETQYF.

The rearrangement uses TRBV7-2 and TRBJ2-3, with 7 bases matching TRBD2. This CDR3 is built from 13 residues. Looked up from germline, CDR1 is SGHTA and CDR2 is FQGNSA. J lost 3 bases, V lost 6 bases, and 3 bases had no gene match. In DNA, the CDR3 is TGTGCCAGCAGGCACGGGGGGACAGATACGCAGTATTTT. Residues: CASRHGGTDTQYF. Using reference TRBV7-2 and TRBJ2-3 for the parts outside the CDR3, the full variable domain is GAGVSQSPSNKVTEKGKDVELRCDPISGHTALYWYRQSLGQGLEFLIYFQGNSAPDKSGLPSDRFSAERTGGSVSTLTIQRTQQEDSAVYLCASRHGGTDTQYFGPGTRLTVL.

This clone has a single count. The chain is built from TRBV5-1 and TRBJ1-1; 10 nucleotides match TRBD1. Germline V gene lookup returns CDR1 SGHRS and CDR2 YFSETQ. The CDR3 contains 16 residues. Trimming took 0 bases from V and 9 from J; bases not matched to a gene: 11. CDR3 in DNA: TGCGCCAGCAGCTTGGAAATTACCGGGACAGGGGTGAAAGCTTTCTTT. Translating gives CASSLEITGTGVKAFF. The full variable domain, rest sourced from reference TRBV5-1 and TRBJ1-1, is KAGVTQTPRYLIKTRGQQVTLSCSPISGHRSVSWYQQTPGQGLQFLFEYFSETQRNKGNFPGRFSGRQFSNSRSEMNVSTLELGDSALYLCASSLEITGTGVKAFFGQGTRLTVV.

This chain connects TRBV4-3 to TRBJ1-4, with a weak D call TRBD1 (6 bases). CDR1 is LGHNA, CDR2 YSLEER, per germline. This CDR3 is 15 amino acids long. V lost 1 base, J lost 5 bases, and 11 bases lay in between. Here the CDR3 reads CASSQGVGGNEKLFF. The DNA for the CDR3 is TGCGCCAGCAGCCAAGGGGTAGGGGGAAATGAAAAACTGTTTTTT.

The chain has TRBV19 and TRBJ2-4, with 7 bases that match TRBD2. The V and J ends lost 5 bases and 6 bases, in that order; junction bases with no gene match: 7. The CDR3 covers 14 residues. CDR1 is LNHDA and CDR2 is SQIVND in the germline V gene (reference sequence). CDR3 loop: CASSPRGEGNIQYF. As DNA, the CDR3 is TGTGCCAGTAGTCCCCGGGGGGAGGGAAACATTCAGTACTTC.

The CDR3 DNA reads as TGCGCCAGCAGCCTCAGGACAGGTTCCACCGGGGAGCTGTTTTTT. It specifies CASSLRTGSTGELFF. V usage is TRBV5-1 and J usage is TRBJ2-2; 7 nucleotides match TRBD1. This CDR3 spans 15 amino acids. Trimming removed 4 bases from V and 4 bases from J; junction bases left unmatched: 7. From germline, CDR1 is SGHRS and CDR2 YFSETQ.

The chain has TRBV28 and TRBJ2-1; D gene ambiguous. Trimming took off 2 bases at V and 4 bases at J, with 15 bases between the two ends. This CDR3 spans 16 amino acids. Germline V gene data show CDR1 as MDHEN and CDR2 as SYDVKM. The CDR3 bases are TGTGCCAGCAGTTTAGGTTCTGGCCTGCAATACAATGAGCAGTTCTTC. It specifies CASSLGSGLQYNEQFF.

This clone was picked up one time. The chain joins TRBV4-2 to TRBJ2-1; TRBD2 might be the D (5 bases). CDR1 and CDR2 from the germline V gene are LGHNA and YNFKEQ. Trimming pared 5 bases from V and 10 bases from J, leaving 15 bases between. This CDR3 spans 13 amino acids. This chain's CDR3 is CASSERTSREQFF. DNA of the CDR3: TGTGCCAGCAGCGAACGGACTTCGCGGGAGCAGTTCTTC.

The genes are TRBV5-4 and TRBJ2-1; D unclear. V was cut by 2 bases and J by 0 bases, with 9 bases left in between. The CDR3 is made up of 15 amino acids. Germline CDR1 and CDR2: SGHNT and YYREEE (reference sequence). CDR3 loop: CASSFLVDSYNEQFF. CDR3 DNA sequence: TGTGCCAGCAGCTTTTTAGTCGACTCCTACAATGAGCAGTTCTTC.